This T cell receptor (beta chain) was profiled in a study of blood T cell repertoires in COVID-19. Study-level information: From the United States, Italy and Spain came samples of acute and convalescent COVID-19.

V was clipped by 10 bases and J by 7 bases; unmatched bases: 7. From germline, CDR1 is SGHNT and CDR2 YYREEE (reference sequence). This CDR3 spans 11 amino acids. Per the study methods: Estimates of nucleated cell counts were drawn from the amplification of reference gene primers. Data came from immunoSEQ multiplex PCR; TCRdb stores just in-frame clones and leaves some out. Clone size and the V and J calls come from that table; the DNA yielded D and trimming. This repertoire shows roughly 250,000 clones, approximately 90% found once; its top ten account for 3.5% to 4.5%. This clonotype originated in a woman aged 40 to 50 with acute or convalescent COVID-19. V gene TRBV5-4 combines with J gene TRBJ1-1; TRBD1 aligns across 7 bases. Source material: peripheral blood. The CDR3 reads CAAGTAYEAFF. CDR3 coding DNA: TGTGCCGCTGGGACAGCCTATGAAGCTTTCTTT.